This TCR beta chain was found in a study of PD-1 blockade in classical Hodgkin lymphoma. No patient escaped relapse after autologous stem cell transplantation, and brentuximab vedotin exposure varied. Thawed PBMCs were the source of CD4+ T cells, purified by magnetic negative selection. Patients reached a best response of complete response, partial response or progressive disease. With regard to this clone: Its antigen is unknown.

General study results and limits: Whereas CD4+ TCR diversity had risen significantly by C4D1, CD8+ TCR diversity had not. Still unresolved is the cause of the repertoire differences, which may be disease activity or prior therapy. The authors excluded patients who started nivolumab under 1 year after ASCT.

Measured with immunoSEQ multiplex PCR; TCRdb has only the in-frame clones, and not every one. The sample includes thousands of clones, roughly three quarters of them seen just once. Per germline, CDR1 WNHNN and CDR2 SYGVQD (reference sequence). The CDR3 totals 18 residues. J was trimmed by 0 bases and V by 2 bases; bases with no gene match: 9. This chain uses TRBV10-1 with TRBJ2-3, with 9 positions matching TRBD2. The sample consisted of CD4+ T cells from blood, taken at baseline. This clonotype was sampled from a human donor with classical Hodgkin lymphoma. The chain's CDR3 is CASSETPSGNLSTDTQYF. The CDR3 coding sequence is TGCGCCAGCAGTGAGACGCCTAGCGGGAATCTTAGCACAGATACGCAGTATTTT.